Presented here are 17 T cell receptor beta chains from one specimen sequenced in a study of beta chain features in type 1 diabetes. The whole isolated RNA underwent reverse transcription, so sequencing captured expressed TCRB transcripts. Libraries were prepared by immunoSEQ multiplex PCR; TCRdb keeps only in-frame clonotypes and omits some of them. The table lists around 260,000 clones, around 20% of them singletons. Study conclusions and caveats: In all four CD4+ subsets, TCRB CDR3 length was significantly, moderately reduced in type 1 diabetes.

Which antigens these TCRs recognize remains unknown. Sequencing used naive CD4+ T cells from blood. These receptors came from a woman between 35 and 50 years old with type 1 diabetes.

V and J are TRBV7-9 and TRBJ2-3; unclear D gene. The ends were cut back, 1 base at V and 4 bases at J, with 6 bases in the middle. CDR3 size: 13 residues. Germline V CDR1 and CDR2: SEHNR, FQNEAQ (reference sequence). Here the CDR3 reads CASSLVQADTQYF. The CDR3, as DNA: TGTGCCAGCAGCTTAGTCCAGGCAGATACGCAGTATTTT.

The table lists this clone with a few counts. Other nucleotide sequences from this sample produce the same CDR3. V usage is TRBV5-4 and J usage is TRBJ1-6; a possible D gene is TRBD1 (6 bases). Germline V gene sequence: CDR1 SGHNT, CDR2 YYREEE (reference sequence). This CDR3 is 14 amino acids long. Trimming removed 0 bases from V and 7 bases from J, with 8 bases in between. The CDR3 nucleotides read TGTGCCAGCAGCTTGGAACAGGGAAATTCACCCCTCCACTTT. This encodes CASSLEQGNSPLHF.

The V gene is TRBV2, the J gene TRBJ1-1; D is unclear. Germline CDR1 SNHLY, CDR2 FYNNEI. The CDR3 is 13 residues long. Between the trimmed V and J ends, which lost 0 bases and 8 bases, there was a span of 10 bases. The chain's CDR3 is CASSEARAGEAFF. CDR3 nucleotides: TGTGCCAGCAGTGAAGCGCGGGCCGGAGAAGCTTTCTTT.

This chain joins TRBV7-9 and TRBJ2-3; a possible D gene is TRBD1 (5 bases). V was trimmed by 0 bases and J by 8 bases, leaving 18 bases between them. Per germline, CDR1 SEHNR and CDR2 FQNEAQ (reference sequence). The CDR3 runs 16 residues. The DNA for the CDR3 is TGTGCCAGCAGCTTAGCGAGTCTAAGACAGATAGGTACGCAGTATTTT. Its protein is CASSLASLRQIGTQYF.

The chain is built from TRBV6-5 and TRBJ2-6; weak D call: TRBD1 (5 bases). The CDR3 runs 15 residues. Germline CDR1 and CDR2: MNHEY and SVGAGI. V was pared by 6 bases and J by 0 bases, with 9 bases between. The CDR3 bases are TGTGCCAGCAGGACAGACCGCTCTGGGGCCAACGTCCTGACTTTC. Translated, it gives CASRTDRSGANVLTF.

CDR3 sequence: CASSEGQQETQYF. CDR3 coding DNA: TGTGCCAGCAGTGAAGGACAGCAAGAGACCCAGTACTTC. The chain uses TRBV6-4 and TRBJ2-5, with D maybe TRBD1 (6 bases). Per the germline V gene, CDR1 is MRHNA and CDR2 is SNTAGT. The CDR3 consists of 13 residues. Trimming cost V 3 bases and J 2 bases, with 7 bases left between them.

The chain uses TRBV5-4 and TRBJ2-1, with 10 nucleotides matching TRBD1. The V segment lost 4 bases and the J segment 6 bases; nucleotides outside the gene matches: 4. CDR3 length: 14 amino acids. Germline loops: CDR1 SGHNT, CDR2 YYREEE (reference sequence). This chain's CDR3 is CASSTRTGGNEQFF. CDR3 nucleotides: TGTGCCAGCAGCACCCGGACAGGGGGCAATGAGCAGTTCTTC.

This chain joins TRBV6-1 and TRBJ2-7; maybe TRBD1 (6 bases). This CDR3 contains 16 residues. Trimming cost V 2 bases and J 7 bases, with 21 bases left between them. Germline lookup yields CDR1 MNHNS and CDR2 SASEGT. The CDR3 is CASSEYVGDTRREQYF. The DNA for the CDR3 is TGTGCCAGCAGTGAATATGTAGGGGACACCCGAAGGGAGCAGTACTTC.

Details on this clone: The same CDR3 is also encoded by other DNA sequences in this sample. This sequence joins TRBV7-9 and TRBJ1-2; perhaps TRBD1 as D (5 bases). CDR3 length: 12 residues. Germline lookup yields CDR1 SEHNR and CDR2 FQNEAQ (reference sequence). The V end lost 5 bases, the J end lost 4 bases, and 8 bases lay between the germline ends. This CDR3 reads CASSPDTYGYTF. CDR3 nucleotides: TGTGCCAGCAGCCCGGACACCTATGGCTACACCTTC.

This clone showed up just a few times. Other DNA sequences in the sample encode the same CDR3. The J gene is TRBJ1-2, the V gene TRBV20-1; D call uncertain. The V gene lost 1 base and the J gene lost 8 bases, with 8 bases spanning the gap. Germline V gene data show CDR1 as DFQATT and CDR2 as SNEGSKA (reference sequence). The CDR3 is 11 residues long. The CDR3 reads CSARVAGGYTF. In nucleotides, the CDR3 is TGCAGTGCTAGAGTGGCAGGAGGCTACACCTTC.

This clone was detected only a few times. The chain recombines TRBV9 with TRBJ2-5, with a tentative D call TRBD2 (5 bases). The CDR3 covers 13 residues. Germline CDR1 and CDR2: SGDLS and YYNGEE. V gave up 1 base and J gave up 3 bases, with 7 bases separating them. The CDR3 DNA sequence: TGTGCCAGCAGCGTACGGGGTAAAGAGACCCAGTACTTC. It translates to CASSVRGKETQYF.

The chain has TRBV7-9 and TRBJ2-2, with 13 bases lining up with TRBD2. Looked up from germline, CDR1 is SEHNR and CDR2 is FQNEAQ (reference sequence). CDR3 length equals 16 residues. V lost 5 bases and J lost 6; bases outside the gene matches: 6. The CDR3 bases are TGTGCCAGCAGCCCACCGGGACTAGCGGGGCCCGGGGAGCTGTTTTTT. The encoded protein is CASSPPGLAGPGELFF. Full variable domain (outside the CDR3, taken from reference TRBV7-9 and TRBJ2-2): DTGVSQNPRHKITKRGQNVTFRCDPISEHNRLYWYRQTLGQGPEFLTYFQNEAQLEKSRLLSDRFSAERPKGSFSTLEIQRTEQGDSAMYLCASSPPGLAGPGELFFGEGSRLTVL.

This chain uses TRBV30 with TRBJ2-5; 11 bases fit TRBD1. This CDR3 spans 14 amino acids. Trimming cost V 0 bases and J 4 bases; bases outside gene matches: 1. CDR1 and CDR2 from the germline V gene are GTSNPN and SVGIG (reference sequence). The CDR3: CAWSVGTGGETQYF. The CDR3 bases are TGTGCCTGGAGTGTAGGGACAGGGGGAGAGACCCAGTACTTC.

The V gene is TRBV5-1, the J gene TRBJ2-2; 9 bases fit TRBD2. J lost 6 bases, V lost 4 bases, and 13 bases had no gene match. The CDR3 has 17 residues. Germline CDR1 and CDR2: SGHRS and YFSETQ. This chain's CDR3 is CASSTGGSGSLAGELFF. DNA for the CDR3: TGCGCCAGCAGCACCGGTGGTAGCGGGAGTCTTGCCGGGGAGCTGTTTTTT.

A few counts support this clone. The J gene is TRBJ2-2, the V gene TRBV28, with TRBD1 matching over 7 bases. Losses at the gene ends were 6 bases for V and 0 bases for J; bases not matched to a gene: 1. The CDR3 totals 14 residues. CDR1 is MDHEN and CDR2 is SYDVKM in the germline V gene. CDR3 loop: CASRTGANTGELFF. In DNA form, the CDR3 reads TGTGCCAGCAGAACAGGGGCGAACACCGGGGAGCTGTTTTTT.

This chain uses TRBV29-1 with TRBJ1-1; 8 bases fit TRBD1. With V trimmed by 7 bases and J by 1 base, 5 bases remained unmatched. This CDR3 spans 13 amino acids. Germline V gene lookup returns CDR1 SQVTM and CDR2 ANQGSEA. The CDR3 bases are TGCAGCGCGCAGGGACAGGAGAACACTGAAGCTTTCTTT. Its translation is CSAQGQENTEAFF.

J is TRBJ1-2 and V is TRBV28; D unresolved. This CDR3 region has 15 residues. Germline CDR1 MDHEN, CDR2 SYDVKM. V lost 5 bases to trimming and J lost 0 bases, with 13 bases between them. The CDR3 DNA reads as TGTGCCAGCAGTCGGTCTTCGACACCTAACTATGGCTACACCTTC. This codes for CASSRSSTPNYGYTF.